What follows are 22 T cell receptor beta chains derived from one specimen sequenced in a study of shared clonotypes between healthy human individuals. Assay: immunoSEQ multiplex PCR; the TCRdb copy retains only in-frame clones and omits some. The sample carries fewer than 1.8 million clones, about 98.5% recorded once. The sample taken for sequencing was naive CD4+ T cells sorted from blood. As to subset: CD45RA+ positively selected. These receptors were collected from a man aged 30-40 years in good health.

The genes are TRBV7-2 and TRBJ2-1; D not resolved. V was shortened by 0 bases and J by 3 bases, with 9 bases between the two germline ends. The germline gives CDR1 SGHTA, CDR2 FQGNSA. This CDR3 region has 15 residues. This CDR3 is CASSLAARIYNEQFF. In nucleotides, the CDR3 is TGTGCCAGCAGCTTAGCAGCGAGGATCTACAATGAGCAGTTCTTC.

The chain combines TRBV5-4 with TRBJ1-1; 7 bases map to TRBD1. The germline V gene has CDR1 SGHNT and CDR2 YYREEE (reference sequence). V dropped 3 bases and J dropped 2; count of bases not matched to a gene: 7. CDR3 length: 15 amino acids. This CDR3 is CASSSPNRGNTEAFF. CDR3 DNA sequence: TGTGCCAGCAGCTCGCCAAACAGGGGTAACACTGAAGCTTTCTTT.

This chain links TRBV6-6 with TRBJ2-7; D gene uncertain. The CDR3 has 12 residues. V was clipped by 6 bases and J by 6 bases, with 12 bases between them. In germline, CDR1 is MNHNY, CDR2 SVGAGI (reference sequence). As DNA, the CDR3 is TGTGCCAGCAGCCCCACACGGGCCGAGCAGTACTTC. It specifies CASSPTRAEQYF.

The CDR3 reads CASSQTQGAGPPQYF. The CDR3 nucleotides read TGTGCCAGCAGCCAAACCCAGGGGGCTGGGCCGCCCCAGTACTTC. The V and J genes are TRBV14 and TRBJ2-5, with 8 bases aligning to TRBD1. This CDR3 has 15 amino acids. After removal of 2 bases from V and 9 bases from J, the junction contained 11 bases not matched to a gene. The germline gives CDR1 SGHDN, CDR2 FVKESK.

The gene calls are TRBV7-9 and TRBJ2-3; the match to TRBD2 covers 13 bases. Germline loops: CDR1 SEHNR, CDR2 FQNEAQ (reference sequence). J gave up 2 bases and V 5 bases, and 4 bases lay outside the gene matches. The CDR3 sequence is 16 residues long. The CDR3 spells CASSPGLAGTTDTQYF. The CDR3, as DNA: TGTGCCAGCAGCCCGGGACTAGCGGGGACCACAGATACGCAGTATTTT.

This clone has only one observation. This CDR3 reads CASSRPGGQETQYF. Here the CDR3 DNA reads TGTGCCAGCAGCCGGCCGGGGGGCCAAGAGACCCAGTACTTC. The chain combines TRBV5-4 with TRBJ2-5; 7 bases match TRBD2. CDR3 length: 14 amino acids. Trimming at V came to 4 bases and at J to 1 base, leaving 4 bases not matched to a gene. Germline-derived CDR1 and CDR2 are SGHNT and YYREEE (reference sequence).

This clone has only one observation. The chain couples TRBV5-4 to TRBJ2-5; the D gene is possibly TRBD1 (6 bases). Germline CDR1 reads SGHNT; CDR2 reads YYREEE (reference sequence). CDR3 length equals 14 residues. Trimming left V 4 bases short and J 4 bases short, with 14 bases between. The CDR3 DNA follows: TGTGCCAGCAGCCCTCGACAGGAGCCAGAGACCCAGTACTTC. Its translation is CASSPRQEPETQYF.

V and J are TRBV11-2 and TRBJ1-3, with D possibly TRBD1 on 5 matching bases. The CDR3 is 13 residues long. Trimming cost V 5 bases and J 8 bases, with 13 bases left between them. Germline lookup yields CDR1 SGHAT and CDR2 FQNNGV. The DNA for the CDR3 is TGTGCCAGCAGCCGGGGACGAAGGGACACCATATATTTT. Residues: CASSRGRRDTIYF.

V usage is TRBV7-2 and J usage is TRBJ2-7; tentative D call: TRBD1 (8 bases). This CDR3 is built from 16 residues. V was shortened by 5 bases and J by 5 bases, with 22 bases between the two germline ends. Germline-derived CDR1 and CDR2 are SGHTA and FQGNSA. DNA for the CDR3: TGTGCCAGCAGCCCCGGCGGGGGCAGGGGGCGAGACGAGCAGTACTTC. Amino acid sequence: CASSPGGGRGRDEQYF.

The J gene is TRBJ1-2, the V gene TRBV7-2; 7 bases line up with TRBD1. There are 13 residues in the CDR3. Germline-derived CDR1 and CDR2 are SGHTA and FQGNSA. The junction had 7 bases not matched to a gene; V was cut back by 11 bases and J by 1 base. This chain's CDR3 is CARRDRYNYGYTF. The CDR3, as DNA: TGTGCCCGTAGGGACAGATATAACTATGGCTACACCTTC.

This sequence joins TRBV11-3 and TRBJ2-3, with 10 bases matching TRBD2. The CDR3 is made up of 17 amino acids. V dropped 1 base and J dropped 4; count of bases not matched to a gene: 8. Germline-derived CDR1 and CDR2 are SGHNT and YENEEA. The CDR3 protein is CASSLGDSLAGADTQYF. CDR3 coding DNA: TGTGCCAGCAGCTTAGGGGATTCGCTAGCGGGAGCAGATACGCAGTATTTT.

Here the CDR3 reads CASSLPLGLSTYNEQFF. The CDR3 region has the DNA TGTGCCAGCAGCTTACCTCTGGGACTTTCTACCTACAATGAGCAGTTCTTC. The chain is built from TRBV7-9 and TRBJ2-1; a possible D gene is TRBD2 (6 bases). Germline CDR1 reads SEHNR; CDR2 reads FQNEAQ (reference sequence). V lost 2 bases to trimming and J lost 2 bases, with 16 bases between them. The CDR3 extends over 17 amino acids.

CDR3 nucleotides: TGTGCCAGTAGTAAGATCAACTCCCGGGAGACCCAGTACTTC. Translated: CASSKINSRETQYF. This chain links TRBV19 with TRBJ2-5; D uncertain. V was clipped by 4 bases and J by 5 bases, with 14 bases between them. The CDR3 consists of 14 residues. Germline assignment: CDR1 LNHDA and CDR2 SQIVND (reference sequence).

The CDR3 loop is CAIKLQGSYEQYF. The CDR3 DNA reads as TGTGCCATCAAGCTCCAGGGATCCTACGAGCAGTACTTC. The chain uses TRBV10-3 and TRBJ2-7, with D maybe TRBD1 (5 bases). The CDR3 has 13 residues. Germline CDR1 reads ENHRY; CDR2 reads SYGVKD. V was shortened by 7 bases and J by 1 base, with 11 bases between the two germline ends.

The genes are TRBV5-1 and TRBJ2-6, with 7 positions matching TRBD1. Germline V CDR1 and CDR2: SGHRS, YFSETQ. J gave up 0 bases and V 2 bases, and 5 bases lay outside the gene matches. The CDR3 is 17 amino acids. The CDR3 region has the DNA TGCGCCAGCAGCTTTTTGACAGGGACCTCTGGGGCCAACGTCCTGACTTTC. It yields the protein CASSFLTGTSGANVLTF.

The V call is TRBV7-2, the J call TRBJ2-2, with 7 bases that match TRBD2. The CDR3 spans 14 residues. Germline V CDR1 and CDR2: SGHTA, FQGNSA. The V segment lost 3 bases and the J segment 4 bases; nucleotides outside the gene matches: 2. CDR3 loop: CASSFPGGTGELFF. Here the CDR3 DNA reads TGTGCCAGCAGCTTCCCGGGAGGCACCGGGGAGCTGTTTTTT.

This clone was recorded only once. The rearrangement links TRBV7-8 to TRBJ2-3; D remains unclear. This CDR3 is built from 15 residues. The germline V gene encodes CDR1 SGHVS and CDR2 FQNEAQ. The V and J ends lost 4 bases and 0 bases respectively, with 11 bases between them. DNA of the CDR3: TGTGCCAGCAGCTCAAAAAGACTGAGCACAGATACGCAGTATTTT. Amino acid sequence: CASSSKRLSTDTQYF.

The genes are TRBV10-3 and TRBJ2-7, with 11 bases that match TRBD2. This CDR3 spans 14 amino acids. J gave up 7 bases and V 5 bases, and 7 bases lay outside the gene matches. Germline V gene data show CDR1 as ENHRY and CDR2 as SYGVKD. CDR3 amino acids: CAISSPGTSGEQYF. The CDR3 coding sequence is TGTGCCATCAGTAGCCCCGGGACTAGCGGAGAGCAGTACTTC.

Turning to this clone: Other DNA sequences in this specimen translate into the identical CDR3. The chain couples TRBV6-4 to TRBJ1-5; D perhaps matches TRBD1 (5 bases). Trimming stripped 3 bases from V and 4 bases from J, with 10 bases between. CDR3 length equals 14 residues. CDR1 and CDR2 from the germline V gene are MRHNA and SNTAGT. For the CDR3, the DNA is TGTGCCAGCAGTGAAGTGGGGGGTAATCAGCCCCAGCATTTT. It yields the protein CASSEVGGNQPQHF.

The chain joins TRBV28 to TRBJ1-1, with D maybe TRBD1 (6 bases). The CDR3 consists of 16 residues. V gave up 5 bases and J gave up 0 bases, with 16 bases separating them. Germline CDR1 is MDHEN and CDR2 is SYDVKM. CDR3 coding DNA: TGTGCCAGCAGTAAACACCCACAGGGACTGAACACTGAAGCTTTCTTT. This codes for CASSKHPQGLNTEAFF.

This chain uses TRBV18 with TRBJ1-2; the match to TRBD1 covers 12 bases. Germline CDR1 reads KGHSH; CDR2 reads LQKENI. CDR3 length: 15 amino acids. The J segment lost 6 bases and the V segment lost 5 bases, leaving 7 bases of the junction unmatched. This CDR3 reads CASSDPGQGANGYTF. CDR3 bases: TGTGCCAGCTCAGATCCGGGACAGGGGGCGAATGGCTACACCTTC.

V gene TRBV7-9 combines with J gene TRBJ2-7; 8 bases are shared with TRBD2. CDR1 is SEHNR, CDR2 FQNEAQ, per germline (reference sequence). Trimming took 1 base from V and 2 from J; bases not matched to a gene: 10. The CDR3 has 17 amino acids. This CDR3 reads CASSLGGVGGRTYEQYF. CDR3 bases: TGTGCCAGCAGCTTAGGAGGGGTCGGCGGGAGGACCTACGAGCAGTACTTC.